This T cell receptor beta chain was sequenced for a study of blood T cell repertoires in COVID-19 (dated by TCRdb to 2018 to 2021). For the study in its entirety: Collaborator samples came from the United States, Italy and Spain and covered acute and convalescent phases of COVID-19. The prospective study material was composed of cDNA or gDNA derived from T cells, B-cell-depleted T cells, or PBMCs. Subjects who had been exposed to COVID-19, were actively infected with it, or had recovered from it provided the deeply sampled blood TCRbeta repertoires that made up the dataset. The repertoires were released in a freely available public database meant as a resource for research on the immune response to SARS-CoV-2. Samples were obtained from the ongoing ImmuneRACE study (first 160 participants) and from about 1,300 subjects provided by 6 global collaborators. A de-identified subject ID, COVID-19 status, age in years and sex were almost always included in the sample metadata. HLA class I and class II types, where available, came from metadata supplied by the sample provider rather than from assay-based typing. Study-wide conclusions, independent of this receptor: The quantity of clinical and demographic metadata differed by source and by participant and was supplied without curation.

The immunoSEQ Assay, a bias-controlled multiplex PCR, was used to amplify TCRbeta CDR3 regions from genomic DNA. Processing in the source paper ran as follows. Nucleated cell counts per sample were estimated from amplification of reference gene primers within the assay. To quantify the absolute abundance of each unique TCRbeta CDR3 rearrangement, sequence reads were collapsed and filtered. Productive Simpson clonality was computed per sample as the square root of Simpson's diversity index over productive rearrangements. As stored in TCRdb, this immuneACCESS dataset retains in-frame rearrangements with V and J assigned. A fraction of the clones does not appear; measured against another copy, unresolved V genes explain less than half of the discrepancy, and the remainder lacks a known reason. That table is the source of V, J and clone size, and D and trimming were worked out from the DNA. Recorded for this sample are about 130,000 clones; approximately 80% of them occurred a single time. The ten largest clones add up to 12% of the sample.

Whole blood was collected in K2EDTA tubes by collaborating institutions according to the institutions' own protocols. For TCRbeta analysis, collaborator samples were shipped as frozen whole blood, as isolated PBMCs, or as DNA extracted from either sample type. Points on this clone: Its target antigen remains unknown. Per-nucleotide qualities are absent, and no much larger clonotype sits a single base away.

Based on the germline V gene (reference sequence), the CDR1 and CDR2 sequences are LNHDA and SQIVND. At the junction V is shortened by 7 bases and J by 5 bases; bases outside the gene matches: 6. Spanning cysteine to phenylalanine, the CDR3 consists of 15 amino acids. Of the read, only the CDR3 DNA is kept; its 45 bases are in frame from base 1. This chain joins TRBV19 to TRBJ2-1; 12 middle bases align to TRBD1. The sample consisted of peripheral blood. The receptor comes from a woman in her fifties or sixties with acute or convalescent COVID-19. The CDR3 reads CASTPGTGGHNEQFF. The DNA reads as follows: TGTGCCAGTACCCCAGGGACAGGGGGCCACAATGAGCAGTTCTTC.